This entry lists 26 T cell receptor beta chains sequenced from one sample in a study of blood T cell repertoires in COVID-19. The repertoire was sequenced with immunoSEQ multiplex PCR; TCRdb's copy has only in-frame clones and lacks some. The sample carries fewer than 200,000 clones, over 70% recorded once. The sample was PBMCs or T cells enriched from blood (not recorded which). Source of these receptors: a woman aged 45 to 65 in a cohort exposed to, infected with or recovered from COVID-19 (not recorded which).

This chain uses TRBV18 with TRBJ1-2, with 8 bases aligning to TRBD1. The germline V gene has CDR1 KGHSH and CDR2 LQKENI. The V segment lost 2 bases and the J segment 7 bases; nucleotides outside the gene matches: 9. CDR3 size: 15 residues. The CDR3 reads CASSPVRTGRGGYTF. CDR3 DNA: TGTGCCAGCTCACCAGTCAGGACAGGGAGGGGTGGCTACACCTTC. Full variable domain (rest looked up from reference TRBV18 and TRBJ1-2): NAGVMQNPRHLVRRRGQEARLRCSPMKGHSHVYWYRQLPEEGLKFMVYLQKENIIDESGMPKERFSAEFPKEGPSILRIQQVVRGDSAAYFCASSPVRTGRGGYTFGSGTRLTVV.

J is TRBJ2-3 and V is TRBV4-1; 13 bases line up with TRBD2. The junction had 7 bases not matched to a gene; V was cut back by 4 bases and J by 0 bases. CDR3 length: 18 amino acids. In germline, CDR1 is MGHRA, CDR2 YSYEKL. CDR3 sequence: CASSRTSGRGTSTDTQYF. The CDR3 region has the DNA TGCGCCAGCAGCCGAACTAGCGGGAGGGGAACTAGCACAGATACGCAGTATTTT.

V is TRBV4-1 and J is TRBJ2-3; TRBD1 matches at 12 bases. Germline V gene lookup returns CDR1 MGHRA and CDR2 YSYEKL. This CDR3 contains 13 residues. V shed 3 bases and J 8 bases; nucleotides not matched to a gene: 0. The CDR3 reads CASSQGQGATQYF. In nucleotides, the CDR3 is TGCGCCAGCAGCCAGGGACAGGGGGCTACGCAGTATTTT.

With respect to this clone: This CDR3 is also generated by other DNA sequences in the sample. V usage is TRBV18 and J usage is TRBJ1-2; 8 bases match TRBD1. The trim removed 3 bases at V and 5 bases at J, leaving 2 bases unmatched. Germline V gene lookup returns CDR1 KGHSH and CDR2 LQKENI. The CDR3 is made up of 13 amino acids. CDR3 bases: TGTGCCAGCTCACCGGGACAGGAGTATGGCTACACCTTC. It specifies CASSPGQEYGYTF.

The J gene is TRBJ2-2, the V gene TRBV7-2, with TRBD2 as a possible D gene (5 bases). V shed 3 bases and J shed 4 bases, with 9 bases lying between them. Germline loops: CDR1 SGHTA, CDR2 FQGNSA. The CDR3 is 14 amino acids. The CDR3 region is CASSFSGGTGELFF. For the CDR3, the DNA is TGTGCCAGCAGCTTCAGCGGCGGCACCGGGGAGCTGTTTTTT.

The CDR3 region is CASSYGQGYEQYF. The CDR3, as DNA: TGTGCCAGCAGTTACGGACAGGGATACGAGCAGTACTTC. The chain recombines TRBV3-1 (or the pseudogene TRBV3-2) with TRBJ2-7, with TRBD1 matching 8 bases. With 6 bases clipped from V and 4 bases from J, the junction kept 5 bases outside the gene matches. Germline V lookup: CDR1 LGHDT, CDR2 YNNKEL (reference sequence). The CDR3 is 13 residues long.

V is TRBV7-2 and J is TRBJ2-3; the match to TRBD1 covers 9 bases. This CDR3 comprises 15 residues. The V gene's germline CDR1 is SGHTA and CDR2 FQGNSA. The ends lost 5 bases at V and 4 bases at J; junction bases unmatched: 7. CDR3 nucleotides: TGTGCCAGCAGCCCAACAGGGGGCGCGGCAGATACGCAGTATTTT. This codes for CASSPTGGAADTQYF.

The chain is built from TRBV28 and TRBJ1-2; 9 bases are a match to TRBD1. Germline V gives CDR1 MDHEN, CDR2 SYDVKM. CDR3 length: 15 amino acids. Trimming at V came to 2 bases and at J to 8 bases, leaving 9 bases not matched to a gene. The CDR3 coding sequence is TGTGCCAGCAGTTTAAGTAGGACAGGGGTAATAGGCTACACCTTC. It yields the protein CASSLSRTGVIGYTF.

The chain joins TRBV25-1 to TRBJ2-7; TRBD1 matches 10 bases. Germline CDR1 reads MGHDK; CDR2 reads SYGVNS. The CDR3 spans 16 residues. Trimming took 2 bases from V and 5 from J; bases not matched to a gene: 9. CDR3 region: CASSEPPDRGRHEQYF. The CDR3 region has the DNA TGTGCCAGCAGTGAACCCCCCGACAGGGGGCGGCACGAGCAGTACTTC.

The CDR3 sequence is CASSIRGSQSTGELFF. The DNA for the CDR3 is TGTGCCAGTAGTATCCGGGGTAGCCAGAGCACCGGGGAGCTGTTTTTT. The gene calls are TRBV19 and TRBJ2-2; D is perhaps TRBD2 (5 bases). The CDR3 totals 16 residues. V dropped 3 bases and J dropped 4 bases, with 15 bases sitting between them. Germline V gene data show CDR1 as LNHDA and CDR2 as SQIVND (reference sequence).

This clone turned up a few times. The chain carries TRBV29-1 and TRBJ2-3; TRBD2 matches at 11 bases. The CDR3 spans 12 residues. Germline V CDR1 and CDR2: SQVTM, ANQGSEA. The CDR3 is CSVAGGRDTQYF. The DNA for the CDR3 is TGCAGTGTAGCGGGGGGGAGGGATACGCAGTATTTT.

This clone showed up just once. The chain joins TRBV21-1 to TRBJ2-1; the DNA was not used to check the table's D call, TRBD2. TRBV21-1 is annotated as a pseudogene. The CDR3 totals 19 residues. CDR3 nucleotides: TGTGCCAGCGGCCAAAGACCGGGACTAGCGGGGGGCAACTACAATGAGCAGTTCTTC. Translated: CASGQRPGLAGGNYNEQFF.

This clone has a handful of counts. V and J are TRBV10-3 and TRBJ2-5, with D unresolved. Trimming removed 2 bases at V and 0 bases at J, with 10 bases between. This CDR3 contains 15 residues. CDR1 is ENHRY and CDR2 is SYGVKD in the germline V gene. CDR3 region: CAISEGGTHQETQYF. The CDR3 nucleotides are TGTGCCATCAGTGAGGGCGGTACGCACCAAGAGACCCAGTACTTC.

As for this clone: The same CDR3 is also encoded by other DNA sequences in this sample. The chain carries TRBV27 and TRBJ1-2; 9 bases map to TRBD1. J lost 0 bases, V lost 3 bases, and 2 bases had no gene match. This CDR3 contains 15 residues. Germline CDR1 is MNHEY and CDR2 is SMNVEV (reference sequence). The CDR3 loop is CASSLDRGSNYGYTF. The CDR3 DNA follows: TGTGCCAGCAGTTTGGACAGGGGCTCTAACTATGGCTACACCTTC.

The V call is TRBV9, the J call TRBJ1-2, with 10 bases fitting TRBD1. Germline loops: CDR1 SGDLS, CDR2 YYNGEE. Trimming removed 0 bases from V and 5 bases from J; junction bases left unmatched: 4. This CDR3 spans 15 amino acids. The CDR3 region has the DNA TGTGCCAGCAGCGTAGGACAGGGGGCGGAATATGGCTACACCTTC. Amino acids: CASSVGQGAEYGYTF.

This chain joins TRBV6-1 and TRBJ1-3, with TRBD1 matching 7 bases. The V segment lost 1 base and the J segment 1 base; nucleotides outside the gene matches: 1. Germline V gives CDR1 MNHNS, CDR2 SASEGT. The CDR3 spans 15 residues. CDR3 protein: CASSEGRGSGNTIYF. The CDR3 bases are TGTGCCAGCAGTGAAGGCAGGGGGTCTGGAAACACCATATATTTT.

J is TRBJ1-4 and V is TRBV21-1; TRBD1 is the table's D call, not checked against the DNA. TRBV21-1 is assigned pseudogene status. The CDR3 sequence is 17 residues long. The CDR3 loop reads CASSTRDRGPTNEKLFF. Written as DNA, the CDR3 is TGTGCCAGCAGCACCCGGGACAGGGGGCCAACTAATGAAAAACTGTTTTTT.

The chain recombines TRBV14 with TRBJ2-1, with 7 positions matching TRBD1. CDR1 is SGHDN, CDR2 FVKESK, per germline. The CDR3 length is 17 residues. With V trimmed by 3 bases and J by 9 bases, 17 bases remained unmatched. This CDR3 reads CASSHGVTGLLLGEQFF. DNA for the CDR3: TGTGCCAGCAGCCATGGCGTGACAGGGTTGCTCCTCGGTGAGCAGTTCTTC.

The CDR3 region has the DNA TGTGCCAGCAGCCAAACCACGTCGGCGGGCTATGGCTACACCTTC. It is translated as CASSQTTSAGYGYTF. This chain connects TRBV3-1 (or the pseudogene TRBV3-2) to TRBJ1-2; D call uncertain. This CDR3 spans 15 amino acids. V lost 2 bases and J 4 bases, leaving 14 bases between the germline ends. Per germline, CDR1 LGHDT and CDR2 YNNKEL (reference sequence).

This clone is a singleton in its sample. The genes are TRBV7-9 and TRBJ2-7; TRBD2 agrees at 8 bases. The CDR3 is 16 residues long. V lost 4 bases, J lost 3 bases, and 11 bases stayed unmatched. From germline, CDR1 is SEHNR and CDR2 FQNEAQ (reference sequence). The CDR3 region is CASSSLTGTRIYEQYF. In DNA form, the CDR3 reads TGTGCCAGCAGCTCTCTAACCGGGACTAGGATCTACGAGCAGTACTTC.

The chain is built from TRBV4-2 and TRBJ2-5, with D unresolved. Germline CDR1 reads LGHNA; CDR2 reads YNFKEQ. Trimming took 3 bases from V and 4 from J, leaving 18 bases between them. The CDR3 sequence is 16 residues long. The CDR3 loop reads CASSQRTEGLGETQYF. The CDR3 DNA reads TGTGCCAGCAGCCAGAGAACAGAAGGCTTGGGAGAGACCCAGTACTTC.

This chain joins TRBV11-3 and TRBJ2-7; 8 nucleotides align to TRBD1. The CDR3 contains 16 residues. Germline V CDR1 and CDR2: SGHNT, YENEEA. J gave up 0 bases and V 0 bases, and 4 bases lay outside the gene matches. The CDR3 reads CASSLEQGGGSYEQYF. CDR3 DNA: TGTGCCAGCAGCTTAGAACAGGGGGGAGGCTCCTACGAGCAGTACTTC.

The chain employs TRBV5-6 and TRBJ1-1; 10 nucleotides match TRBD1. The V gene end was trimmed by 4 bases and the J gene end by 5 bases; junction bases not matched to a gene: 8. The CDR3 consists of 15 residues. The V gene's germline CDR1 is SGHDT and CDR2 YYEEEE. This chain's CDR3 is CASSPGQGLRTEAFF. CDR3 nucleotides: TGTGCCAGCAGCCCGGGACAGGGGTTAAGAACTGAAGCTTTCTTT.

The chain uses TRBV29-1 and TRBJ2-2; D is undetermined. The V end was cut by 4 bases, the J end by 4 bases, with 7 bases between. This CDR3 is built from 12 residues. Germline CDR1 and CDR2: SQVTM and ANQGSEA. CDR3 protein: CSVALTTGELFF. The CDR3 bases are TGCAGCGTTGCCCTAACCACCGGGGAGCTGTTTTTT.

This clone was observed once. V usage is TRBV6-2 or TRBV6-3 and J usage is TRBJ2-7, with 10 bases that match TRBD1. J was trimmed by 9 bases and V by 0 bases; bases with no gene match: 5. The germline CDR1 and CDR2 sequences are MNHEY and SVGEGT. This CDR3 has 14 residues. Here the CDR3 reads CASSYSGQGQMQYF. The CDR3 bases are TGTGCCAGCAGTTACTCGGGACAGGGGCAAATGCAGTACTTC.

This clone was recorded once. The V and J genes are TRBV6-5 and TRBJ2-5; 9 bases map to TRBD1. Germline V gives CDR1 MNHEY, CDR2 SVGAGI. This CDR3 contains 13 residues. Germline trimming cut 6 bases from V and 3 bases from J; bases unmatched to any gene: 2. CDR3: CASSRDREETQYF. CDR3 nucleotides: TGTGCCAGCAGCCGGGACAGGGAAGAGACCCAGTACTTC.